The TCR beta chain described here comes from a study of cytomegalovirus exposure and HLA in healthy donors. General study points: On later analysis, the bulk of CMV-associated TCR beta chains appeared to be HLA-restricted. Some highly shared sequence variants likely arose as a pipeline artifact.

Trimming cost V 4 bases and J 5 bases; bases outside gene matches: 5. The germline CDR1 and CDR2 sequences are MGHRA and YSYEKL. The CDR3 runs 14 residues. Healthy bone marrow donors supplied every sample. Primers included in the PCR were 60 Vbeta and 13 Jbeta primers. The repertoire was sequenced with immunoSEQ multiplex PCR; TCRdb's copy has only in-frame clones and lacks some. The sample lists some 130,000 clones; around 85% were seen once. Points on this clone: What it binds is unknown.

The TCR originated in a boy aged 5-17 years in good health and CMV-seronegative. V gene TRBV4-1 combines with J gene TRBJ1-5, with 7 nucleotides matching TRBD1. Sample: PBMCs. Here the CDR3 DNA reads TGCGCCAGCAGCCCCCGGGACAGCTATCAGCCCCAGCATTTT. This gives the protein CASSPRDSYQPQHF.